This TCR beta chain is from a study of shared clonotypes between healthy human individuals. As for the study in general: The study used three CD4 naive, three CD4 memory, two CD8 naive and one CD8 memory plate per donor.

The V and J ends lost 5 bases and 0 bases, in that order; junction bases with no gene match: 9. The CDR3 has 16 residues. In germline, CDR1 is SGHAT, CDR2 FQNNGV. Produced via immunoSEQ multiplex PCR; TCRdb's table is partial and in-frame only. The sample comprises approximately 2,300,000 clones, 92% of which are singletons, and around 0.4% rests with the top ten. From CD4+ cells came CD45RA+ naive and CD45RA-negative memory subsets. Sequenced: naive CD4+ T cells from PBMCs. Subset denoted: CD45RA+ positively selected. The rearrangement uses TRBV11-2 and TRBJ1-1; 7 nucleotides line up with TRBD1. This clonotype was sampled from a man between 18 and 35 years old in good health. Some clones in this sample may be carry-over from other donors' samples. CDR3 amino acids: CASSRRQGLMNTEAFF. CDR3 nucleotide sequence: TGTGCCAGCAGCCGACGACAGGGCCTCATGAACACTGAAGCTTTCTTT.